This T cell receptor (beta chain) came from a study of low-dose radiotherapy and immunotherapy resistance in tumors. This clonotype is classed as medium-sized (0.01 to 0.1%). Trimming shortened V by 2 bases and J by 4 bases, and 11 bases separated the two germline ends. Germline-derived CDR1 and CDR2 are MNHEY and SVGEGT. The CDR3 contains 14 residues. Priming of first-strand cDNA relied on TRAV- and TRBV-specific primers (covering alpha and beta chains). TCRs underwent roughly 19 PCR cycles of amplification with a constant-region primer and V-primer adapter. TCRdb used MiXCR to reprocess the reads, holding one entry per CDR3 protein. The repertoire holds around 18,000 distinct CDR3 sequences, with 74% as singletons.

The TCR was taken from a human donor with advanced metastatic prostate, ovarian, gallbladder or colorectal cancer (not recorded which). This table probably holds off-target reads from a library built for another chain. V and J are TRBV6-2 or TRBV6-3 and TRBJ1-2, with no clear D. The CDR3 DNA reads TGTGCCAGCAGTTACGGTCCGGATTTCTATGGCTACACCTTC. Translation gives CASSYGPDFYGYTF.